A single sample is the source of the 12 T cell receptor beta chains below, sequenced in a study of blood T cell repertoires in COVID-19. Method: immunoSEQ multiplex PCR; TCRdb's copy keeps in-frame clones and lacks some. The data contain some 170,000 clones, approximately 85% of them singletons. Sequencing was carried out using PBMCs or T cells enriched from blood (not recorded which). Receptor source: a man between 35 and 55 years old who had recovered from COVID-19.

V is TRBV11-3 and J is TRBJ2-3, with 7 positions matching TRBD1. V shed 1 base and J 6 bases; nucleotides not matched to a gene: 7. Germline assignment: CDR1 SGHNT and CDR2 YENEEA. The CDR3 runs 15 residues. In DNA form, the CDR3 reads TGTGCCAGCAGCTTAGGCGAATACAGGGGTGATACGCAGTATTTT. Its translation: CASSLGEYRGDTQYF.

This clone was counted between two and nine times. The V gene is TRBV19, the J gene TRBJ1-4; TRBD1 aligns across 7 bases. The CDR3 consists of 14 residues. Germline trimming cut 6 bases from V and 5 bases from J; bases unmatched to any gene: 6. Germline values: CDR1 LNHDA, CDR2 SQIVND (reference sequence). CDR3 nucleotides: TGTGCCAGTAGCCCGGGACAGAAAAATGAAAAACTGTTTTTT. This codes for CASSPGQKNEKLFF.

The chain links TRBV28 to TRBJ2-7, with a weak D call TRBD2 (5 bases). Trimming took off 4 bases at V and 2 bases at J, with 12 bases between the two ends. The CDR3 runs 14 residues. Germline V lookup: CDR1 MDHEN, CDR2 SYDVKM. CDR3 in amino acids: CASSSREQTYEQYF. The CDR3, as DNA: TGTGCCAGCAGTTCTCGGGAACAAACCTACGAGCAGTACTTC.

The J gene is TRBJ2-3, the V gene TRBV29-1; 8 bases are shared with TRBD2. Germline values: CDR1 SQVTM, CDR2 ANQGSEA. With 4 bases clipped from V and 4 bases from J, the junction kept 10 bases outside the gene matches. CDR3 size: 15 residues. CDR3 nucleotide sequence: TGCAGCGTTGTCAGAGCGGGAGATGGGTCAGATACGCAGTATTTT. Its translation is CSVVRAGDGSDTQYF.

This clone was detected many times. Other DNA sequences in this sample translate to the same CDR3. This chain joins TRBV12-3 or TRBV12-4 and TRBJ1-1; D ambiguous. V lost 2 bases to trimming and J lost 2 bases, with 6 bases between them. CDR3 length equals 13 residues. Here the CDR3 reads CASSLRVNTEAFF. The CDR3 DNA reads TGTGCCAGCAGTTTACGGGTAAACACTGAAGCTTTCTTT.

The chain employs TRBV27 and TRBJ1-1, with 7 positions matching TRBD1. Germline CDR1 MNHEY, CDR2 SMNVEV (reference sequence). Trimming cost V 8 bases and J 5 bases; bases outside gene matches: 11. The CDR3 sequence is 14 residues long. The CDR3 reads CASGPQGVGTEAFF. CDR3 nucleotide sequence: TGTGCCAGCGGGCCGCAGGGGGTCGGGACTGAAGCTTTCTTT.

This clone appeared once. The V call is TRBV18, the J call TRBJ1-4; 8 nucleotides line up with TRBD1. The germline V gene has CDR1 KGHSH and CDR2 LQKENI. Trimming at V came to 2 bases and at J to 8 bases, leaving 13 bases not matched to a gene. The CDR3 is 17 amino acids. The CDR3 region has the DNA TGTGCCAGCTCACCAACCCCCTCGACAGGGGATCCGGAAAAACTGTTTTTT. Translating it yields CASSPTPSTGDPEKLFF.

V usage is TRBV27 and J usage is TRBJ1-5; D remains ambiguous. Trimming left V 2 bases short and J 2 bases short, with 10 bases between. The CDR3 covers 15 residues. Germline assignment: CDR1 MNHEY and CDR2 SMNVEV (reference sequence). CDR3 amino acids: CASSLAGNGNQPQHF. The CDR3 coding sequence is TGTGCCAGCAGTTTAGCAGGTAATGGCAATCAGCCCCAGCATTTT.

The J gene is TRBJ2-2, the V gene TRBV5-4, with D perhaps matching TRBD1 (6 bases). CDR3 length equals 16 residues. The germline V gene encodes CDR1 SGHNT and CDR2 YYREEE (reference sequence). The V end lost 6 bases, the J end lost 6 bases, and 21 bases lay between the germline ends. The DNA of the CDR3 is TGTGCCAGCACATCAGGGGCCAGGGTGACGTCCGGGGAGCTGTTTTTT. It encodes CASTSGARVTSGELFF.

This clone was recorded only once. The gene calls are TRBV3-1 (or the pseudogene TRBV3-2) and TRBJ2-3; a possible D gene is TRBD2 (5 bases). Trimming cost V 1 base and J 0 bases, with 11 bases left between them. Germline V lookup: CDR1 LGHDT, CDR2 YNNKEL (reference sequence). The CDR3 spans 16 residues. The CDR3 nucleotides read TGTGCCAGCAGCCAAGCCGCGACTACTAGCACAGATACGCAGTATTTT. Amino acids: CASSQAATTSTDTQYF.

This sequence joins TRBV19 and TRBJ1-5; TRBD1 aligns across 8 bases. J gave up 4 bases and V 4 bases, and 12 bases lay outside the gene matches. The CDR3 is 17 residues long. Germline CDR1 LNHDA, CDR2 SQIVND (reference sequence). DNA for the CDR3: TGTGCCAGTAGTAATTGGGTAGGACAGGGAGGTAATCAGCCCCAGCATTTT. The encoded protein is CASSNWVGQGGNQPQHF. Together with reference TRBV19 and TRBJ1-5, the CDR3 gives the full variable domain: DGGITQSPKYLFRKEGQNVTLSCEQNLNHDAMYWYRQDPGQGLRLIYYSQIVNDFQKGDIAEGYSVSREKKESFPLTVTSAQKNPTAFYLCASSNWVGQGGNQPQHFGDGTRLSIL.

This chain uses TRBV9 with TRBJ1-3; D gene uncertain. Trimming took off 4 bases at V and 0 bases at J, with 14 bases between the two ends. The CDR3 covers 16 residues. Per the germline V gene, CDR1 is SGDLS and CDR2 is YYNGEE. For the CDR3, the DNA is TGTGCCAGCAGCACGCCCCTTGGGAGCTCTGGAAACACCATATATTTT. Protein product: CASSTPLGSSGNTIYF.